This is a list of T cell receptor beta chains from one sample in a study of T cells in Graves' hyperthyroidism and ophthalmopathy. TCRdb fed the multiplex PCR reads into MiXCR, producing one record per CDR3 protein. The data contain around 700,000 distinct CDR3 sequences, over 15% of them singletons. Sequenced input: blood. The receptors originated from a woman between 45 and 60 years old with Graves' hyperthyroidism that later progressed to Graves' ophthalmopathy. CDR3s include the opening cysteine and the closing phenylalanine or tryptophan. Each record gives: J gene, clone size, D gene, V gene, CDR3 DNA, CDR3 protein. The D gene is left open where the match is weak. Clone size is shown for a subset of rows, as once, few, many or a class of expanded clone.

J gene: TRBJ1-1
clone size: few
D gene: -
V gene: TRBV9
CDR3 DNA: TGTGCCAGCAGCGTAGAAGTAGGGCCATCCCCCGGGAAAGCTTTCTTT
CDR3 protein: CASSVEVGPSPGKAFF

J gene: TRBJ1-1
clone size: few
D gene: -
V gene: TRBV5-4
CDR3 DNA: TGTGCCAGCAGCCCCACATACCTCCGGGACACCAGTAACACTGAAGCTTTCTTT
CDR3 protein: CASSPTYLRDTSNTEAFF

J gene: TRBJ2-3
clone size: once
D gene: TRBD1
V gene: TRBV9
CDR3 DNA: TGTGCCAGCAGCGTCTCAAGGGGGCTCATCTCAGATACGCAGTATTTT
CDR3 protein: CASSVSRGLISDTQYF

J gene: TRBJ2-1
clone size: -
D gene: -
V gene: TRBV3-1
CDR3 DNA: TGTGCCAGCAGCCAAGCGTGGGGGCCCGTGGGATACAATGAGCAGTTCTTC
CDR3 protein: CASSQAWGPVGYNEQFF

J gene: TRBJ1-1
clone size: many
D gene: -
V gene: TRBV20-1
CDR3 DNA: TGCAGTGCTAAACCCAATAGGGGAGGCACTGAAGCTTTCTTT
CDR3 protein: CSAKPNRGGTEAFF

J gene: TRBJ2-5
clone size: -
D gene: -
V gene: TRBV7-2
CDR3 DNA: TGTGCCAGCAGCCTATGGACCGATCTGGAGACCCAGTACTTC
CDR3 protein: CASSLWTDLETQYF

J gene: TRBJ2-1
clone size: many
D gene: TRBD1
V gene: TRBV29-1
CDR3 DNA: TGCAGCGTGGTCAGACAGGGCCGCTCCTACAATGAGCAGTTCTTC
CDR3 protein: CSVVRQGRSYNEQFF

J gene: TRBJ2-3
clone size: few
D gene: -
V gene: TRBV20-1
CDR3 DNA: TGCAGTGCTCGCCCGACGATTCTCAATACGCAGTATTTT
CDR3 protein: CSARPTILNTQYF

J gene: TRBJ1-2
clone size: few
D gene: TRBD1
V gene: TRBV6-1
CDR3 DNA: TGTGCCAGCAAAGGACAGGCAAGCAGCTATGGCTACACCTTC
CDR3 protein: CASKGQASSYGYTF

J gene: TRBJ1-2
clone size: many
D gene: -
V gene: TRBV12-5
CDR3 DNA: TGTGCTAGTGGTTTGGTAGGGGGATATGGCTACACCTTC
CDR3 protein: CASGLVGGYGYTF

J gene: TRBJ2-1
clone size: few
D gene: TRBD2
V gene: TRBV20-1
CDR3 DNA: TGCAGTGCTTCCCCGCCTAGCGGGGGGTACAATGAGCAGTTCTTC
CDR3 protein: CSASPPSGGYNEQFF

J gene: TRBJ2-7
clone size: few
D gene: -
V gene: TRBV20-1
CDR3 DNA: TGCAGTGCTAGAGAGGTTAATAGACGGGAGCAGTACTTC
CDR3 protein: CSAREVNRREQYF

J gene: TRBJ1-3
clone size: few
D gene: -
V gene: TRBV4-1
CDR3 DNA: TGCGCCAGCAGTTCTAGAAGCCAGGAACCTGGAAACACCATATATTTT
CDR3 protein: CASSSRSQEPGNTIYF

J gene: TRBJ2-5
clone size: -
D gene: -
V gene: TRBV15
CDR3 DNA: TGTGCCACCAGCAGAGATCGGGGGGCAGAGACCCAGTACTTC
CDR3 protein: CATSRDRGAETQYF

J gene: TRBJ1-1
clone size: -
D gene: -
V gene: TRBV27
CDR3 DNA: TGTGCCAGCAGTTTAGAAAGGGATCTCATGAACACTGAAGCTTTCTTT
CDR3 protein: CASSLERDLMNTEAFF

J gene: TRBJ2-2
clone size: -
D gene: TRBD1
V gene: TRBV10-3
CDR3 DNA: TGTGCCACGCCGGCCGGACAGGGATTCACCGGGGAGCTGTTTTTT
CDR3 protein: CATPAGQGFTGELFF

J gene: TRBJ2-5
clone size: -
D gene: -
V gene: TRBV4-1
CDR3 DNA: TGCGCCAGCAGCCTGGGGCCCATGGAGACCCAGTACTTC
CDR3 protein: CASSLGPMETQYF

J gene: TRBJ1-5
clone size: many
D gene: TRBD1
V gene: TRBV10-3
CDR3 DNA: TGTGCCACCGCGCTGGGACAGGACGAACAGCCCCAGCATTTT
CDR3 protein: CATALGQDEQPQHF

J gene: TRBJ1-1
clone size: -
D gene: -
V gene: TRBV19
CDR3 DNA: TGTGCCAGTAGTATAGTTGGGTTCCCTGAAGCTTTCTTT
CDR3 protein: CASSIVGFPEAFF

J gene: TRBJ1-1
clone size: many
D gene: TRBD1
V gene: TRBV2
CDR3 DNA: TGTGCCAGCAGGGACTATACAGGGGACACTGAAGCTTTCTTT
CDR3 protein: CASRDYTGDTEAFF

J gene: TRBJ1-5
clone size: -
D gene: TRBD1
V gene: TRBV6-5
CDR3 DNA: TGTGCCAGCAGTTACTCCCACCTCAGGGACAGTCAGCCCCAGCATTTT
CDR3 protein: CASSYSHLRDSQPQHF

J gene: TRBJ2-7
clone size: many
D gene: -
V gene: TRBV18
CDR3 DNA: TGTGCCAGCTCACCTGACCCCAGCACCTACGAGCAGTACTTC
CDR3 protein: CASSPDPSTYEQYF

J gene: TRBJ1-1
clone size: many
D gene: -
V gene: TRBV11-2
CDR3 DNA: TGTGCCAGCAATTTCGGGGGGGAGAACACTGAAGCTTTCTTT
CDR3 protein: CASNFGGENTEAFF

J gene: TRBJ1-4
clone size: many
D gene: -
V gene: TRBV6-2/TRBV6-3
CDR3 DNA: TGTGCCAGCAGTTACCCGCAAGGGGGAACTAATGAAAAACTGTTTTTT
CDR3 protein: CASSYPQGGTNEKLFF

J gene: TRBJ2-5
clone size: -
D gene: TRBD2
V gene: TRBV27
CDR3 DNA: TGTGCCAGCAGTTTGGGTAGCGGGGAGATCAAAGAGACCCAGTACTTC
CDR3 protein: CASSLGSGEIKETQYF

J gene: TRBJ1-5
clone size: once
D gene: -
V gene: TRBV12-3/TRBV12-4
CDR3 DNA: TGTGCCAGCAGTTTATGGATCCCGGATCAGCCCCAGCATTTT
CDR3 protein: CASSLWIPDQPQHF

J gene: TRBJ2-3
clone size: -
D gene: TRBD1
V gene: TRBV10-3
CDR3 DNA: TGTGCCATCAGTGATGGGGACAGTACGCAGTATTTT
CDR3 protein: CAISDGDSTQYF

J gene: TRBJ2-3
clone size: few
D gene: -
V gene: TRBV6-1
CDR3 DNA: TGTGCCAGCAGTGAATGGGTGGGCACAGATACGCAGTATTTT
CDR3 protein: CASSEWVGTDTQYF

J gene: TRBJ2-5
clone size: many
D gene: -
V gene: TRBV30
CDR3 DNA: -
CDR3 protein: CAWGGGGLSWETQYF

J gene: TRBJ2-2
clone size: many
D gene: -
V gene: TRBV12-3/TRBV12-4
CDR3 DNA: TGTGCCAGCAGTGTAAGGGCAACACACACCGGGGAGCTGTTTTTT
CDR3 protein: CASSVRATHTGELFF

J gene: TRBJ1-1
clone size: -
D gene: TRBD1
V gene: TRBV20-1
CDR3 DNA: TGCAGTGCTAGACAGGGGGCGGACACTGAAGCTTTCTTT
CDR3 protein: CSARQGADTEAFF

J gene: TRBJ2-1
clone size: few
D gene: -
V gene: TRBV24-1
CDR3 DNA: TGTGCCACCAGTGGTAGCCACAATGAGCAGTTCTTC
CDR3 protein: CATSGSHNEQFF

J gene: TRBJ1-5
clone size: -
D gene: -
V gene: TRBV6-1
CDR3 DNA: TGTGCCAGCAGTGACCTCAGTCAAGGGTATAGCAATCAGCCCCAGCATTTT
CDR3 protein: CASSDLSQGYSNQPQHF

J gene: TRBJ2-7
clone size: many
D gene: -
V gene: TRBV3-1
CDR3 DNA: TGTGCCAGCAGCCAAGGGGGACAGCAGTACTTC
CDR3 protein: CASSQGGQQYF

J gene: TRBJ1-1
clone size: few
D gene: -
V gene: TRBV6-1
CDR3 DNA: TGTGCCAGCAGTCATTGGGGGGGAAGCACTGAAGCTTTCTTT
CDR3 protein: CASSHWGGSTEAFF

J gene: TRBJ1-1
clone size: few
D gene: -
V gene: TRBV20-1
CDR3 DNA: TGCAGTGCTACACCCCCAACGGGACTCATGAACACTGAAGCTTTCTTT
CDR3 protein: CSATPPTGLMNTEAFF

J gene: TRBJ1-1
clone size: -
D gene: -
V gene: TRBV6-5
CDR3 DNA: TGTGCCAGCAGTTACGGGCAGGGGACCACTGAAGCTTTCTTT
CDR3 protein: CASSYGQGTTEAFF

J gene: TRBJ2-7
clone size: many
D gene: -
V gene: TRBV15
CDR3 DNA: TGTGCCACCAGCAGAGATGGCAACTTCTACGAGCAGTACTTC
CDR3 protein: CATSRDGNFYEQYF

J gene: TRBJ1-1
clone size: -
D gene: -
V gene: TRBV27
CDR3 DNA: TGTGCCAGCAGGCAGGGAGTCGCTGAAGCTTTCTTT
CDR3 protein: CASRQGVAEAFF

J gene: TRBJ1-4
clone size: -
D gene: -
V gene: TRBV7-9
CDR3 DNA: TGTGCCAGCAGCTTAGGGCCAGGGATAAGAACTAATGAAAAACTGTTTTTT
CDR3 protein: CASSLGPGIRTNEKLFF

J gene: TRBJ2-1
clone size: many
D gene: TRBD2
V gene: TRBV2
CDR3 DNA: TGTGCCAGCAGTGGGGTCGGCGGGGGCTCCTACAATGAGCAGTTCTTC
CDR3 protein: CASSGVGGGSYNEQFF

J gene: TRBJ2-1
clone size: few
D gene: TRBD1
V gene: TRBV7-9
CDR3 DNA: TGTGCCAGCAGGGACCTGAGGACAGGGGGCATCGATGAGCAGTTCTTC
CDR3 protein: CASRDLRTGGIDEQFF

J gene: TRBJ2-5
clone size: -
D gene: TRBD2
V gene: TRBV5-4
CDR3 DNA: TGTGCCAGCAGCTTGGGACTAGCGGGGCACGGGGAGACCCAGTACTTC
CDR3 protein: CASSLGLAGHGETQYF